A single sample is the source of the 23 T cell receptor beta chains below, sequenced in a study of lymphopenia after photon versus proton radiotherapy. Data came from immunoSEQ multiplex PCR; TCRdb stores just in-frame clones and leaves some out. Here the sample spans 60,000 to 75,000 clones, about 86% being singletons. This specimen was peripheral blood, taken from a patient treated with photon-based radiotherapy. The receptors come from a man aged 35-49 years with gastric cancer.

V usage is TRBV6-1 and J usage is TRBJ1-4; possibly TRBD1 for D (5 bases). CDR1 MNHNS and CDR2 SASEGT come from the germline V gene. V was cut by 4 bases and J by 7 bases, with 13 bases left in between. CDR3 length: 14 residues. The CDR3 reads CASSVFREGEKLFF. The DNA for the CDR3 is TGTGCCAGCAGTGTGTTCAGGGAGGGTGAAAAACTGTTTTTT.

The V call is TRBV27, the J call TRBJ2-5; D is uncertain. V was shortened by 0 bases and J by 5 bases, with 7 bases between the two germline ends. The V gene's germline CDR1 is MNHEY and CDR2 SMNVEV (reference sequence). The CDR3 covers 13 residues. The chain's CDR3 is CASSLSILETQYF. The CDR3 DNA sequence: TGTGCCAGCAGTTTATCGATATTGGAGACCCAGTACTTC.

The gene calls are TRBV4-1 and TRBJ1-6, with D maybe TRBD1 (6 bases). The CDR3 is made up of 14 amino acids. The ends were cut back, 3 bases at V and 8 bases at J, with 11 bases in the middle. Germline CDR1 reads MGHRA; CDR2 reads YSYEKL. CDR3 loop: CASSHRDTDSPLHF. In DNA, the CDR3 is TGCGCCAGCAGCCACCGGGACACAGATTCACCCCTCCACTTT.

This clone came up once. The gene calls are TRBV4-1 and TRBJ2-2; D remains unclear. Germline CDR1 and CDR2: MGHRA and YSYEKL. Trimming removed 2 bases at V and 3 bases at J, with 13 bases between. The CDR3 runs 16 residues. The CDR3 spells CASSQPGVRDTGELFF. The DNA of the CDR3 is TGCGCCAGCAGCCAACCCGGAGTGCGCGACACCGGGGAGCTGTTTTTT.

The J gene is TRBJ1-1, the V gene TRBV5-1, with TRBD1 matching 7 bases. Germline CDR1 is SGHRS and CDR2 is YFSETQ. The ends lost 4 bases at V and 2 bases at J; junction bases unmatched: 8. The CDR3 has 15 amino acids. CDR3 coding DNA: TGCGCCAGCAGCCTAAGGACAGGAGGAAACACTGAAGCTTTCTTT. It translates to CASSLRTGGNTEAFF.

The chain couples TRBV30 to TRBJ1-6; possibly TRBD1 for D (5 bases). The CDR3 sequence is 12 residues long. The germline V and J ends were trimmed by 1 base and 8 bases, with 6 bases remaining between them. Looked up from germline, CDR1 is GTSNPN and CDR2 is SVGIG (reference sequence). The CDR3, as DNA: TGTGCCTGGAGTGAGGGGTATTCACCCCTCCACTTT. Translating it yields CAWSEGYSPLHF. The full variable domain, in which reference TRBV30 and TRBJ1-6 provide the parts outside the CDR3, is SQTIHQWPATLVQPVGSPLSLECTVEGTSNPNLYWYRQAAGRGLQLLFYSVGIGQISSEVPQNLSASRPQDRQFILSSKKLLLSDSGFYLCAWSEGYSPLHFGNGTRLTVT.

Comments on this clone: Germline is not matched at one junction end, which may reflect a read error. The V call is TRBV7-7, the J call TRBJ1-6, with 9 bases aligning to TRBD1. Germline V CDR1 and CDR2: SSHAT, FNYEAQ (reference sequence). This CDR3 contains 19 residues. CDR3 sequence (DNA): TGTGCTAGCAGCCCGGAGGGACAGGGTCTCGAGCCCTATAATTCACCCCTCCACTTT. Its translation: CASSPEGQGLEPYNSPLHF.

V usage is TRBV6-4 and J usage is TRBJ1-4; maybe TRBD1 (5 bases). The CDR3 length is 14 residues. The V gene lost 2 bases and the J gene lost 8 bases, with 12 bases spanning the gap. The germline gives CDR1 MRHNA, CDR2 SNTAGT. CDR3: CASSDGGTREKLFF. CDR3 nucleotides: TGTGCCAGCAGTGACGGGGGAACGAGGGAAAAACTGTTTTTT.

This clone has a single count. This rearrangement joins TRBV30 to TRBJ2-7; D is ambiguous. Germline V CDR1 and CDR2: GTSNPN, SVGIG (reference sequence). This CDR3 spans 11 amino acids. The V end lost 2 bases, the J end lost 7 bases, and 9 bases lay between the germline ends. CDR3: CAWSLTREQYF. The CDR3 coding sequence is TGTGCCTGGAGTTTGACACGGGAGCAGTACTTC.

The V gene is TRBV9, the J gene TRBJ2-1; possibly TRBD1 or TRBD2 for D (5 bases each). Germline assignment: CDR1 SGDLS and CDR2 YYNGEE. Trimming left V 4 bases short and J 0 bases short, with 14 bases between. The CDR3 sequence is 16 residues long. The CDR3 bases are TGTGCCAGCAGCCCCCGAGGGGCCAGCTCCTACAATGAGCAGTTCTTC. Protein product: CASSPRGASSYNEQFF.

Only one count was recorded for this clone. The CDR3 loop is CASSRNPGPNYEQYF. CDR3 bases: TGTGCCAGCAGCCGCAATCCGGGACCGAACTACGAGCAGTACTTC. The V gene is TRBV7-3, the J gene TRBJ2-7; D may correspond to TRBD1 or TRBD2 (5 bases each). The CDR3 is 15 amino acids. The germline CDR1 and CDR2 sequences are SGHTA and FQGTGA. Trimming left V 5 bases short and J 3 bases short, with 17 bases between.

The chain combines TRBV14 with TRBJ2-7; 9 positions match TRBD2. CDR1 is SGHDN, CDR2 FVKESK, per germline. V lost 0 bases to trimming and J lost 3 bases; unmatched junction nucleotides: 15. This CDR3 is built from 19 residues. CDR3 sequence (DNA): TGTGCCAGCAGCCAAGAGAGGTCCTGGGCCGCTAGCGGGGACTACGAGCAGTACTTC. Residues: CASSQERSWAASGDYEQYF.

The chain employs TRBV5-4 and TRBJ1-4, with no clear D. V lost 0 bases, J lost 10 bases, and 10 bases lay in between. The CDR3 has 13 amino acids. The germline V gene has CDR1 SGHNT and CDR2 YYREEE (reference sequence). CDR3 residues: CASSLGMAGKLFF. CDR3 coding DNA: TGTGCCAGCAGCTTGGGGATGGCGGGAAAACTGTTTTTT.

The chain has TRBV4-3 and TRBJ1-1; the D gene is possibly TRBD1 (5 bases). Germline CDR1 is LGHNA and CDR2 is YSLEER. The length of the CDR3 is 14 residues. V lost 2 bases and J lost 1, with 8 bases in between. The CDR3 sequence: CASSQNGGNTEAFF. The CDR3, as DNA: TGCGCCAGCAGCCAAAATGGGGGGAACACTGAAGCTTTCTTT.

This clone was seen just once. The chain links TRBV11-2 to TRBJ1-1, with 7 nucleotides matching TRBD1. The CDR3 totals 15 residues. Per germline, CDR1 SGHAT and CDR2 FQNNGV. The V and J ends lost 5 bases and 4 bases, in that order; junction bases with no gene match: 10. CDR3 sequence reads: CASSPRQGKGTEAFF. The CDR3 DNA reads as TGTGCCAGCAGCCCCCGACAGGGAAAGGGCACTGAAGCTTTCTTT.

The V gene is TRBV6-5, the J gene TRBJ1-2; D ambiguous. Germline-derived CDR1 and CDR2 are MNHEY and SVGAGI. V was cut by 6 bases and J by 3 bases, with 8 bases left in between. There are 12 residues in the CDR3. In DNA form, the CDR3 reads TGTGCCAGCAGAGGCATAGACTATGGCTACACCTTC. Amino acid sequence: CASRGIDYGYTF.

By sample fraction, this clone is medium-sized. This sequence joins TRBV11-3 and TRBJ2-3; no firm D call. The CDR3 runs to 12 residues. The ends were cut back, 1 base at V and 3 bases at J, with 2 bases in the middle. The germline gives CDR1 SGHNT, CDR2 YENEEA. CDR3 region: CASSLGTDTQYF. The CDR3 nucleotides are TGTGCCAGCAGCTTAGGAACAGATACGCAGTATTTT.

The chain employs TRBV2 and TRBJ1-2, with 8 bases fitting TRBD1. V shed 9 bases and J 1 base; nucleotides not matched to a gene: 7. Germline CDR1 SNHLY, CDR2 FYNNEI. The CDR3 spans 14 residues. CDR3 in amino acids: CASLPGGINYGYTF. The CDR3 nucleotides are TGTGCCAGTCTACCAGGGGGCATTAACTATGGCTACACCTTC.

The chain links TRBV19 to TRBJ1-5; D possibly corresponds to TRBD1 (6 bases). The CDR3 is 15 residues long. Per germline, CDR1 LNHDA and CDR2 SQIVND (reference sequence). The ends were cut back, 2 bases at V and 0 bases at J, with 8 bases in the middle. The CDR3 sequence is CASSIRGGSNQPQHF. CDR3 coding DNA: TGTGCCAGTAGTATAAGAGGGGGTAGCAATCAGCCCCAGCATTTT.

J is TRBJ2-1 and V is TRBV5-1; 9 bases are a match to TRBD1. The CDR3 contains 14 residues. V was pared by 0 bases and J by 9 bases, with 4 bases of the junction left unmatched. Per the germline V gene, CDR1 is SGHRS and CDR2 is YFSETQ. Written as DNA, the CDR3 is TGCGCCAGCAGCTTGGACAGGGGGCTCTTTGAGCAGTTCTTC. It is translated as CASSLDRGLFEQFF.

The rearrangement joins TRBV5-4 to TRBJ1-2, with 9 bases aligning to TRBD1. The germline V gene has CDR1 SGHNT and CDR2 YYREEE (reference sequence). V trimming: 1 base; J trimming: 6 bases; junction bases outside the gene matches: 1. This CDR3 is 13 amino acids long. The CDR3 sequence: CASSLTGGDGYTF. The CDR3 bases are TGTGCCAGCAGCTTGACAGGGGGCGATGGCTACACCTTC.

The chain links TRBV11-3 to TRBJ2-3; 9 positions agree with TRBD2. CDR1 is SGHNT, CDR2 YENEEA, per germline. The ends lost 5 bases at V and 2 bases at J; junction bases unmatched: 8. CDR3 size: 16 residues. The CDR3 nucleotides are TGTGCCAGCAGCCTACGGCGGGGGGGGGACACAGATACGCAGTATTTT. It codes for CASSLRRGGDTDTQYF. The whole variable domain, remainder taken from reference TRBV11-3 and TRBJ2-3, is EAGVVQSPRYKIIEKKQPVAFWCNPISGHNTLYWYLQNLGQGPELLIRYENEEAVDDSQLPKDRFSAERLKGVDSTLKIQPAELGDSAVYLCASSLRRGGDTDTQYFGPGTRLTVL.

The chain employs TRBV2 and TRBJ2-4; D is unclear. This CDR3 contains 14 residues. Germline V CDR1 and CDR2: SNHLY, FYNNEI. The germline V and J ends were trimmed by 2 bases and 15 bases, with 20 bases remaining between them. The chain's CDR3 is CASSEPVTKPKWYF. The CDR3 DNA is TGTGCCAGCAGTGAACCAGTAACTAAGCCAAAATGGTACTTC.